The 14 T cell receptor beta chains below come from one sample, sequenced in a study of molecular identifiers for immune sequencing clone quantification. TCRdb used MiXCR to reprocess the PCR reads, holding one entry per CDR3 protein. The sample carries about 640,000 distinct CDR3 sequences, roughly 21% recorded once. The sequenced sample consisted of naive CD8+ T cells from blood, with Jurkat cell RNA spiked in. Subset described: FACS-sorted CD8+CD4-CCR7+CD45RA+ naive T cells. These receptors were collected from a human donor in good health. Some libraries in this study had Jurkat cell RNA spiked in.

With respect to this clonotype: Since a much larger clone is just one base distant, this may be a read error. The chain has TRBV6-5 and TRBJ2-7, with a tentative D call TRBD1 (6 bases). The CDR3 contains 13 residues. V lost 2 bases, J lost 6 bases, and 11 bases lay in between. The germline V gene encodes CDR1 MNHEY and CDR2 SVGAGI. CDR3 DNA: TGTGCCAGCAGTTACGCCGGACAGTGCGAGCAGTACTTC. This gives the protein CASSYAGQCEQYF.

The V call is TRBV24-1, the J call TRBJ1-4, with a weak D call TRBD1 (5 bases). CDR1 is KGHDR, CDR2 SFDVKD, per germline. The CDR3 has 15 amino acids. The ends were cut back, 4 bases at V and 5 bases at J, with 13 bases in the middle. CDR3 coding DNA: TGTGCCACCAGTGAGGAGGAGACAGTCAATGAAAAACTGTTTTTT. Translated: CATSEEETVNEKLFF.

There are many counts of this clonotype. The V call is TRBV7-9, the J call TRBJ2-7; possible D gene TRBD2, 5 bases. Germline CDR1 and CDR2: SEHNR and FQNEAQ (reference sequence). Trimming stripped 4 bases from V and 2 bases from J, with 12 bases between. The CDR3 covers 14 residues. CDR3 nucleotides: TGTGCCAGCAGCTCCCGGGATTTCCCCTACGAGCAGTACTTC. Its protein is CASSSRDFPYEQYF.

This clonotype has only a few counts. The CDR3 DNA follows: TGTGCCAGCAGTTCACTAGCGGACCCGAACACCGGGGAGCTGTTTTTT. Its translation is CASSSLADPNTGELFF. The rearrangement joins TRBV27 to TRBJ2-2; TRBD2 matches 8 bases. This CDR3 spans 16 amino acids. CDR1 is MNHEY and CDR2 is SMNVEV in the germline V gene (reference sequence). V was clipped by 4 bases and J by 0 bases; unmatched bases: 4.

This clonotype has a handful of counts. The CDR3 is CASSTPGQGYNEQFF. CDR3 bases: TGTGCCAGCAGCACACCGGGACAGGGTTACAATGAGCAGTTCTTC. This chain connects TRBV5-6 to TRBJ2-1; TRBD1 matches 9 bases. This CDR3 has 15 residues. V lost 4 bases to trimming and J lost 4 bases; unmatched junction nucleotides: 6. Germline V lookup: CDR1 SGHDT, CDR2 YYEEEE. The whole variable domain, remainder taken from reference TRBV5-6 and TRBJ2-1, is DAGVTQSPTHLIKTRGQQVTLRCSPKSGHDTVSWYQQALGQGPQFIFQYYEEEERQRGNFPDRFSGHQFPNYSSELNVNALLLGDSALYLCASSTPGQGYNEQFFGPGTRLTVL.

The sample holds many counts of this clonotype. The chain uses TRBV12-3 or TRBV12-4 and TRBJ2-7; D is undetermined. The CDR3 consists of 13 residues. The V and J ends lost 1 base and 5 bases respectively, with 9 bases between them. CDR3 nucleotide sequence: TGTGCCAGCAGTTTAGTCCCGAGGAACGAGCAGTACTTC. Translated, it gives CASSLVPRNEQYF.

This chain uses TRBV10-3 with TRBJ2-5; D perhaps matches TRBD1 (6 bases). In germline, CDR1 is ENHRY, CDR2 SYGVKD. Trimming left V 11 bases short and J 6 bases short, with 28 bases between. CDR3 size: 16 residues. This CDR3 is CAASESWAGDMKTQYF. CDR3 coding DNA: TGTGCCGCCAGTGAGTCGTGGGCAGGGGATATGAAGACCCAGTACTTC.

The genes are TRBV19 and TRBJ1-5; a weak D match, TRBD1 (6 bases). V lost 3 bases and J 4 bases, leaving 10 bases between the germline ends. The length of the CDR3 is 14 residues. Germline V gene data show CDR1 as LNHDA and CDR2 as SQIVND (reference sequence). As DNA, the CDR3 is TGTGCCAGTAGTATGGGGGCTTGGAATCAGCCCCAGCATTTT. It codes for CASSMGAWNQPQHF.

This clonotype appeared many times. The J gene is TRBJ2-1, the V gene TRBV7-9, with 8 bases matching TRBD2. Per germline, CDR1 SEHNR and CDR2 FQNEAQ (reference sequence). The CDR3 totals 15 residues. With V trimmed by 7 bases and J by 3 bases, 8 bases remained unmatched. For the CDR3, the DNA is TGTGCCAGCACCCTGGGCAGCGGGAGCTACAATGAGCAGTTCTTC. It translates to CASTLGSGSYNEQFF.

This clonotype was seen many times. The chain has TRBV7-2 and TRBJ2-1; D gene uncertain. CDR3 length equals 14 residues. Germline V gene lookup returns CDR1 SGHTA and CDR2 FQGNSA. Trimming removed 4 bases at V and 6 bases at J, with 13 bases between. The CDR3 sequence: CASSSVSRANEQFF. CDR3 coding DNA: TGTGCCAGCAGCTCCGTGAGTCGGGCCAATGAGCAGTTCTTC.

The gene calls are TRBV5-5 and TRBJ2-7, with D possibly TRBD1 on 5 matching bases. V was clipped by 1 base and J by 5 bases, with 13 bases between them. CDR3 length: 14 residues. CDR1 and CDR2 (germline): SGHKS, YYEKEE (reference sequence). As DNA, the CDR3 is TGTGCCAGCAGCTTGTTGTTGGGGCTCCACGAGCAGTACTTC. This encodes CASSLLLGLHEQYF.

This clonotype was seen a few times. This chain joins TRBV7-9 and TRBJ2-2, with 10 bases lining up with TRBD2. In germline, CDR1 is SEHNR, CDR2 FQNEAQ (reference sequence). The CDR3 has 19 residues. Germline trimming cut 7 bases from V and 5 bases from J; bases unmatched to any gene: 19. The CDR3 loop reads CASTHPTRGLAEITGELFF. The CDR3, as DNA: TGTGCCAGCACCCACCCGACCCGAGGACTAGCGGAAATTACCGGGGAGCTGTTTTTT.

This clonotype was detected many times. The gene calls are TRBV10-3 and TRBJ2-3, with 8 bases lining up with TRBD1. CDR1 is ENHRY and CDR2 is SYGVKD in the germline V gene. Trimming at V came to 3 bases and at J to 1 base, leaving 3 bases not matched to a gene. The CDR3 has 15 amino acids. The CDR3 DNA sequence: TGTGCCATCAGTGATCAGGGGGCCGGCACAGATACGCAGTATTTT. Amino acids: CAISDQGAGTDTQYF.

The sample holds many counts of this clonotype. The rearrangement links TRBV20-1 to TRBJ2-1; 14 nucleotides line up with TRBD2. This CDR3 spans 18 amino acids. In germline, CDR1 is DFQATT, CDR2 SNEGSKA (reference sequence). Germline trimming cut 1 base from V and 6 bases from J; bases unmatched to any gene: 11. This CDR3 reads CSARVPMTSGGGSNEQFF. The CDR3 coding sequence is TGCAGTGCTAGAGTCCCCATGACTAGCGGGGGGGGAAGCAATGAGCAGTTCTTC.